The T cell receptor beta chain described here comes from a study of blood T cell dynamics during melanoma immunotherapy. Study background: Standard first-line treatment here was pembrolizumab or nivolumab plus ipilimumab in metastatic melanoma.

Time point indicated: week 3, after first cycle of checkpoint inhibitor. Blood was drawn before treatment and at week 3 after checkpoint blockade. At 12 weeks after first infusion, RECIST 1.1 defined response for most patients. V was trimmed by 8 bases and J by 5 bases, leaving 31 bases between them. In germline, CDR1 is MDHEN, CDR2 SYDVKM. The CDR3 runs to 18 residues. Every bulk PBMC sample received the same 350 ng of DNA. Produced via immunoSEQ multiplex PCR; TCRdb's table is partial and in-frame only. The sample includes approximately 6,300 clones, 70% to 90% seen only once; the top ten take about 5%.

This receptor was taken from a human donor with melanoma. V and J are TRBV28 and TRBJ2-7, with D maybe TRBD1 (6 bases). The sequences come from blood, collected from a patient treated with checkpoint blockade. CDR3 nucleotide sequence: TGTGCCAGCCGGAGTGCGACAGGACGGTGGGGCCCCAGGGACGAGCAGTACTTC. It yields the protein CASRSATGRWGPRDEQYF.